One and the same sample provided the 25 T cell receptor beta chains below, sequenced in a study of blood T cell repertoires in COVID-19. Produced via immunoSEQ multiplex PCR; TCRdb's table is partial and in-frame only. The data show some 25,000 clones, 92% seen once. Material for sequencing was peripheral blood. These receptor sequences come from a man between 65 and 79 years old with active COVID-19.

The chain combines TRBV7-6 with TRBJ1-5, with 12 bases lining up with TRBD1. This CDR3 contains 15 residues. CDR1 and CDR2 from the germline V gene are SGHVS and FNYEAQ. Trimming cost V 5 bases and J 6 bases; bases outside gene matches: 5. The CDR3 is CASSAGTGGSQPQHF. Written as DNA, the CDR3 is TGTGCCAGCAGCGCCGGGACAGGGGGCTCTCAGCCCCAGCATTTT.

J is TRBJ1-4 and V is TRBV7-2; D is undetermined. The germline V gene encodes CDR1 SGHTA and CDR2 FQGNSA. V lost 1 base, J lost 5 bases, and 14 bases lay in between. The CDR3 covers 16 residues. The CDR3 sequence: CASSLDGQLINEKLFF. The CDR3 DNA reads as TGTGCCAGCAGCTTAGATGGGCAGCTGATAAATGAAAAACTGTTTTTT.

The CDR3 bases are TGTGCCAGCAGTCGAACAGGGGTCAATGAAAAACTGTTTTTT. Its translation: CASSRTGVNEKLFF. The gene calls are TRBV6-5 and TRBJ1-4; TRBD1 matches 7 bases. After removal of 5 bases from V and 5 bases from J, the junction contained 5 bases not matched to a gene. From germline, CDR1 is MNHEY and CDR2 SVGAGI. CDR3 length: 14 residues.

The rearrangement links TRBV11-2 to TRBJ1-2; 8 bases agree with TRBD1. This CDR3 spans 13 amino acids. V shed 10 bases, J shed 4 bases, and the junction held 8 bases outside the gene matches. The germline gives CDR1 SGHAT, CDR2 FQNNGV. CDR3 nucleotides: TGTGCCACCAAACCGGGACAGGCCTATGGCTACACCTTC. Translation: CATKPGQAYGYTF.

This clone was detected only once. CDR3 sequence: CASSRGQLQETQYF. CDR3 nucleotides: TGTGCCAGCAGCCGGGGACAGCTCCAAGAGACCCAGTACTTC. J is TRBJ2-5 and V is TRBV7-2; 7 bases match TRBD1. V lost 5 bases, J lost 1 base, and 4 bases stayed unmatched. The CDR3 length is 14 residues. Germline V gene data show CDR1 as SGHTA and CDR2 as FQGNSA. Full variable domain (missing parts from reference TRBV7-2 and TRBJ2-5): GAGVSQSPSNKVTEKGKDVELRCDPISGHTALYWYRQSLGQGLEFLIYFQGNSAPDKSGLPSDRFSAERTGGSVSTLTIQRTQQEDSAVYLCASSRGQLQETQYFGPGTRLLVL.

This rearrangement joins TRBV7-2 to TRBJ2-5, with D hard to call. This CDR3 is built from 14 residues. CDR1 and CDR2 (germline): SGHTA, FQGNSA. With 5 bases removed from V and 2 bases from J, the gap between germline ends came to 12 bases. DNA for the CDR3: TGTGCCAGCAGCCCCCCCGCGACACAAGAGACCCAGTACTTC. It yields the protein CASSPPATQETQYF.

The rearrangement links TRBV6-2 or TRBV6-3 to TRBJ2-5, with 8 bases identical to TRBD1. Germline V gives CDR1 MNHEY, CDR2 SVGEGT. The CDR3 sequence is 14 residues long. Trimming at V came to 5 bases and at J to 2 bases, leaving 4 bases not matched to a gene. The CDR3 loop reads CASSPRDRQETQYF. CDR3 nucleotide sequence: TGTGCCAGCAGTCCAAGGGACAGGCAAGAGACCCAGTACTTC.

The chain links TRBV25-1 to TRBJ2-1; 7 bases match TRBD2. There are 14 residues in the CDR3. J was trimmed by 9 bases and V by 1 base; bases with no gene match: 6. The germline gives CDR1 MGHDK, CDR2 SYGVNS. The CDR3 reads CASSELGGEAEQFF. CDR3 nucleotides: TGTGCCAGCAGTGAATTGGGAGGGGAGGCTGAGCAGTTCTTC.

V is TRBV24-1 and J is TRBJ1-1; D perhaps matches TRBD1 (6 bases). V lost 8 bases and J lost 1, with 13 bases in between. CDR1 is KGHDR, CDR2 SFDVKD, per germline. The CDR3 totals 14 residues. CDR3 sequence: CATKARRGNTEAFF. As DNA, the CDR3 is TGTGCCACCAAAGCTCGCAGGGGGAACACTGAAGCTTTCTTT.

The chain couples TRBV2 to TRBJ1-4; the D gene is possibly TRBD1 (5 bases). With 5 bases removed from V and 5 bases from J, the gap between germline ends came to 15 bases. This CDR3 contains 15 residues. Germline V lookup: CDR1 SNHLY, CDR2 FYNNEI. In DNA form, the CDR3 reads TGTGCCAGCAGTACAGCGGGACGGGAGAATGAAAAACTGTTTTTT. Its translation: CASSTAGRENEKLFF.

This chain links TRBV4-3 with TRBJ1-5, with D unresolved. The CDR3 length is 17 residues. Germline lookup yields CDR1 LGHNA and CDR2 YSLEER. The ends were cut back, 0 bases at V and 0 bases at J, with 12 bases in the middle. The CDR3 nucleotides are TGCGCCAGCAGCCAAGATCGCTACCCGTATAGCAATCAGCCCCAGCATTTT. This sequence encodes CASSQDRYPYSNQPQHF.

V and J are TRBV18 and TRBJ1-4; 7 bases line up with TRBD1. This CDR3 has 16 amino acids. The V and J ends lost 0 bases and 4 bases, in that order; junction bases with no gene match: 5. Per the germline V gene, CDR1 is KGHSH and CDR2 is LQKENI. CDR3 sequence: CASSPPGGLVNEKLFF. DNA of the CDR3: TGTGCCAGCTCACCACCAGGGGGCCTGGTTAATGAAAAACTGTTTTTT.

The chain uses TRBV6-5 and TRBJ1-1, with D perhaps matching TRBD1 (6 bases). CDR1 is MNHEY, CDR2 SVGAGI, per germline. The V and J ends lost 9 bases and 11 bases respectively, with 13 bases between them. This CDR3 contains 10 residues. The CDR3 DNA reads TGTGCCAGTGGGGGGGGGCGCGCTTTCTTT. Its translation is CASGGGRAFF.

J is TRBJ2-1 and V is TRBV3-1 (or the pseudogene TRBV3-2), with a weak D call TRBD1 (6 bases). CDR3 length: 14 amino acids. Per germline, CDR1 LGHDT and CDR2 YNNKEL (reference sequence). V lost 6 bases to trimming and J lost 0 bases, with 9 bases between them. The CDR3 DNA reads TGTGCCAGCAGTCAGGACAGCTCCTACAATGAGCAGTTCTTC. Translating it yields CASSQDSSYNEQFF.

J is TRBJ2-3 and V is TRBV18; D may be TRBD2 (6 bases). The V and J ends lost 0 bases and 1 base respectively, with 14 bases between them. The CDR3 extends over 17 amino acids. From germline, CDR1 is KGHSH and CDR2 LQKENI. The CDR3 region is CASSPPGLSHGTDTQYF. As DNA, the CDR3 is TGTGCCAGCTCACCACCGGGACTCTCTCATGGCACAGATACGCAGTATTTT.

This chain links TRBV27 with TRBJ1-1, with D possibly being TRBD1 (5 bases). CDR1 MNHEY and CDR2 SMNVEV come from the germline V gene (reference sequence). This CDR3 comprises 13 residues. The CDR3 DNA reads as TGTGCAACCAGCGGGGGACTGAACACTGAAGCTTTCTTT. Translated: CATSGGLNTEAFF.

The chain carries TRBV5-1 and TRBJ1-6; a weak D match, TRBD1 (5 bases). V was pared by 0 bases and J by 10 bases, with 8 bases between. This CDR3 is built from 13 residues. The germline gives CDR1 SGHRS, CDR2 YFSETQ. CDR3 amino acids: CASSLERGSPLHF. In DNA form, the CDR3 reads TGCGCCAGCAGCTTGGAAAGGGGATCACCCCTCCACTTT.

The CDR3 sequence is CASSQIPLYGYTF. The CDR3 DNA reads TGTGCCAGCAGTCAAATCCCACTCTATGGCTACACCTTC. This chain uses TRBV28 with TRBJ1-2; D unresolved. This CDR3 spans 13 amino acids. V lost 5 bases, J lost 4 bases, and 11 bases lay in between. CDR1 and CDR2 (germline): MDHEN, SYDVKM.

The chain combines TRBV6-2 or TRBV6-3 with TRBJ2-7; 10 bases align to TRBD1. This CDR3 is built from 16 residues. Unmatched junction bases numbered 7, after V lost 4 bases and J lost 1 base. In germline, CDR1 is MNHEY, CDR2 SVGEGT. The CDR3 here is CASSFFPGQGSYEQYF. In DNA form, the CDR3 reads TGTGCCAGCAGTTTCTTCCCGGGACAGGGGTCCTACGAGCAGTACTTC.

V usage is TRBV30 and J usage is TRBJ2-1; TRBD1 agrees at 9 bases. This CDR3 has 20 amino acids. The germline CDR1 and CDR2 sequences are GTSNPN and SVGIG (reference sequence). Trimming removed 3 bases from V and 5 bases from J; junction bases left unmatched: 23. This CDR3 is CAWSPSRQGVGRGSDNEQFF. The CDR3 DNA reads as TGTGCCTGGAGCCCTTCCCGACAGGGGGTTGGACGGGGGTCCGACAATGAGCAGTTCTTC.

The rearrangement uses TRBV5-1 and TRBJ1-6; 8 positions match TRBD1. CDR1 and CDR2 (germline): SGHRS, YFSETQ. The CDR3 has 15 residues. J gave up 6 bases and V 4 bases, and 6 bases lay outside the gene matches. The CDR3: CASSPRTGLNSPLHF. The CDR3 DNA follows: TGCGCCAGCAGCCCCCGGACAGGGCTTAATTCACCCCTCCACTTT.

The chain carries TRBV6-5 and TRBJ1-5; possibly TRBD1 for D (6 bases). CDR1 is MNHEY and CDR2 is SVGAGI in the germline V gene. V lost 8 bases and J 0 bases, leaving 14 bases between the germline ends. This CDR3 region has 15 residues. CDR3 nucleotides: TGTGCCAGCCAACAGGGCCGATATAGCAATCAGCCCCAGCATTTT. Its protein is CASQQGRYSNQPQHF.

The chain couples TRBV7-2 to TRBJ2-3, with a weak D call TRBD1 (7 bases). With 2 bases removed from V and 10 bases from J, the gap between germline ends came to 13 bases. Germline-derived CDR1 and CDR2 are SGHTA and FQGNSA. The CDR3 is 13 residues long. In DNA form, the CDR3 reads TGTGCCAGCAGCTTAAGGAGGGGGCGGGCGCAGTATTTT. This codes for CASSLRRGRAQYF.

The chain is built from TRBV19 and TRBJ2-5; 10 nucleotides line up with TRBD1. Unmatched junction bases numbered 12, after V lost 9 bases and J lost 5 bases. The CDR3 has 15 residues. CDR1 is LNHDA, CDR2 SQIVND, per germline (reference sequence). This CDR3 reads CASTTQDRGRETQYF. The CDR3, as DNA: TGTGCCAGCACAACTCAGGACAGGGGGAGGGAGACCCAGTACTTC.

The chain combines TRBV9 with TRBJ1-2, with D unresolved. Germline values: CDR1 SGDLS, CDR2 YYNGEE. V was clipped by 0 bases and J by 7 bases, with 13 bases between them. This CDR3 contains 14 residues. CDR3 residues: CASSVAPQATGYTF. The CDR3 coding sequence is TGTGCCAGCAGCGTAGCGCCCCAGGCGACTGGCTACACCTTC.